This is a list of T cell receptor beta chains from one sample in a study of control samples from healthy donors and cancer patients. Produced via immunoSEQ multiplex PCR; TCRdb's table is partial and in-frame only. The data hold approximately 97,000 clones, with around 90% observed a single time. The specimen was blood. These receptors were obtained from a young woman in good health. The CDR3 runs from the conserved cysteine through the conserved F or W. Expanded clones are given a class, and other clones once, few, many or no size at all.

abundance,v_gene,CDR3aa
.,TRBV18,CASSPLQGSHMDTQYF
.,TRBV3-1/TRBV3-2,CASSQGEGVANYGYTF
.,TRBV10-1,CASGEADTQYF
.,TRBV2,CASSGSSGIYEQYF
.,TRBV7-9,CASSLVGDRGLFF
.,TRBV20-1,CSARQALKEFF
.,TRBV6-5,CASTPGHPYNEQFF
.,TRBV15,CATSPELAGNEQYF
.,TRBV9,CASSVAVPNFEQFF
few,TRBV14,CASGASNTEAFF
.,TRBV18,CASSPRDRVNGNEQFF
.,TRBV5-6,CASSRTTVEEQYF
.,TRBV5-6,CASSAGSGTGFFYGYTF
.,TRBV7-9,CASSTRQGARETQYF
once,TRBV10-2,CASGQGFLTGELFF
.,TRBV5-1,CASKGDSGNTIYF
.,TRBV13,CASSLAGPAGKETQYF
.,TRBV2,CAGRQLGEEKLFF
.,TRBV2,CASSEARGTGNTIYF
.,TRBV29-1,CSVPPTRGYTEAFF
.,TRBV6-5,CASSSTGFFNEQYF
.,TRBV5-1,CASSGLAKNIQYF
.,TRBV3-1/TRBV3-2,CASSQDPGEEKLFF
.,TRBV19,CASSSPGLAGTDTQYF
.,TRBV5-6,CASSFEAPGVNNEQFF
.,TRBV6-4,CASSVRGTGELFF
.,TRBV5-4,CASSLGPTYEQYF
.,TRBV6-4,CASRDRGAFGGYTF
.,TRBV24-1,CATSDTGRGFEQYF
.,TRBV10-3,CAISEFDRGMNTEAFF
.,TRBV9,CASSVEGNTEAFF
once,TRBV28,CASSFGARYTF
.,TRBV9,CAGEPGHLNTEAFF
.,TRBV7-3,CASSDRGAGGNTIYF
.,TRBV29-1,CSVEDPGGYNEQFF